These 5 T cell receptor beta chains share one sample of origin, sequenced in a study of T cell changes during pregnancy in multiple sclerosis (dated by TCRdb to between 2019 and 2020). The receptor library was made with the immunoSEQ multiplex PCR assay. This immuneACCESS table, as held by TCRdb, lists in-frame sequences with V and J called but not all clones. Of the missing ones, under half trace to an unresolved V gene in checked studies; the others have no known cause. For this sample the table gives roughly 30,000 clones, of which around nine tenths were detected only once. The ten most abundant clones make up over 5.5% of the sample. The sequences come from CD8+ T cells from peripheral blood mononuclear cells, collected after pregnancy. The receptor source for this set is a female donor with multiple sclerosis, enrolled in a pregnancy study.

This clone has only one observation. The chain recombines TRBV29-1 with TRBJ2-5; 10 bases are a match to TRBD2. The J call may be wrong; the DNA end is better matched by TRBJ2-7. This CDR3 has 15 amino acids. Germline CDR1 and CDR2: SQVTM and ANQGSEA. This CDR3 is CSVVLAGPYSYEQYF. CDR3 nucleotide sequence: TGCAGCGTTGTACTAGCGGGACCTTACTCCTACGAGCAGTACTTC.

This clone is a singleton in its sample. The V and J genes are TRBV9 and TRBJ2-3; 8 bases fit TRBD2. This CDR3 has 16 amino acids. Per the germline V gene, CDR1 is SGDLS and CDR2 is YYNGEE. Unmatched junction bases numbered 15, after V lost 2 bases and J lost 10 bases. The CDR3 DNA reads as TGTGCCAGCAGCGTGTATAGCGGGACCCAACCGGATCCGCAGTATTTT. Its translation: CASSVYSGTQPDPQYF.

This sequence joins TRBV28 and TRBJ2-6, with D uncertain. The germline V gene encodes CDR1 MDHEN and CDR2 SYDVKM. Trimming took off 5 bases at V and 9 bases at J, with 5 bases between the two ends. The CDR3 consists of 11 residues. In DNA, the CDR3 is TGTGCCAGCAGTCTAGGCAACGTCCTGACTTTC. This gives the protein CASSLGNVLTF.

The chain uses TRBV11-2 and TRBJ2-7; D may be TRBD1 (6 bases). V gave up 4 bases and J gave up 5 bases, with 18 bases separating them. Germline CDR1 is SGHAT and CDR2 is FQNNGV. The CDR3 sequence is 15 residues long. The CDR3 nucleotides are TGTGCCAGCAGCTCCGTAGGGGGAATCCTAGACGAGCAGTACTTC. This sequence encodes CASSSVGGILDEQYF.

This chain connects TRBV28 to TRBJ1-2, with unresolved D. V was cut by 7 bases and J by 0 bases, with 12 bases left in between. Germline V gene data show CDR1 as MDHEN and CDR2 as SYDVKM. The CDR3 runs to 14 residues. This chain's CDR3 is CASTSAGANYGYTF. CDR3 bases: TGTGCCAGCACCTCCGCCGGGGCTAACTATGGCTACACCTTC.